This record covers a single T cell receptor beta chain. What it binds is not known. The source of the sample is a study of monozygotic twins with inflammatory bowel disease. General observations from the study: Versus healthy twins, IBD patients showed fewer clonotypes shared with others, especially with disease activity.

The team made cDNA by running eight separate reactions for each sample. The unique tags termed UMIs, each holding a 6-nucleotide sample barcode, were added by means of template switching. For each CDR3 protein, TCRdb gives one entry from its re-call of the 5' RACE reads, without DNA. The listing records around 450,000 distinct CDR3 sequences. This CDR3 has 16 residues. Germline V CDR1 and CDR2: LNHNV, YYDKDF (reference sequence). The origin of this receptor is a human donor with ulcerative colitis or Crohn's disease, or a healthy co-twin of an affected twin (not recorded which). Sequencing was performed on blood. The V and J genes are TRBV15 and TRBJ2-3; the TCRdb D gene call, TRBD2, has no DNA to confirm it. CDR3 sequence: CATGGAEGIVVDTQYF.